A selection of T cell receptor beta chains follows, all from one sample in a study of blood T cell repertoires in COVID-19. Generated by immunoSEQ multiplex PCR, the TCRdb table keeps only in-frame clones and is missing some. Here the sample spans about 200,000 clones, roughly 82% being singletons. Material for sequencing was peripheral blood. Source of these receptors: a human donor in a cohort sampled during active COVID-19. The CDR3 runs from the conserved cysteine through the conserved F or W. The D gene is left open where the match is weak. For some rows the clone size is stated as once, few or many, or as a class when expanded; others skip it.

d_call	v_call	clone_size	j_call	cdr3_aa	cdr3_nt
.	TRBV28	.	TRBJ2-1	CASSFTGEGDNEQFF	TGTGCCAGCAGTTTCACGGGGGAGGGGGACAATGAGCAGTTCTTC
TRBD2	TRBV5-1	.	TRBJ2-1	CASSGGTTYNEQFF	TGCGCCAGCAGCGGCGGGACTACCTACAATGAGCAGTTCTTC
TRBD1	TRBV7-6	.	TRBJ2-7	CASSLGPGQGAYEQYF	TGTGCCAGCAGCTTAGGACCGGGACAGGGGGCCTACGAGCAGTACTTC
.	TRBV15	.	TRBJ1-1	CATSRGPPGSNTEAFF	TGTGCCACCAGCAGAGGCCCCCCAGGGTCTAACACTGAAGCTTTCTTT
.	TRBV4-1	.	TRBJ2-5	CASSQGSVQETQYF	TGCGCCAGCAGCCAGGGGAGTGTCCAAGAGACCCAGTACTTC
TRBD2	TRBV6-5	.	TRBJ2-1	CASRGRGNEQFF	TGTGCCAGCAGGGGGAGGGGAAATGAGCAGTTCTTC
TRBD2	TRBV4-2	.	TRBJ2-7	CASRDSGGAYEQYF	TGTGCCAGCAGGGATAGCGGGGGAGCCTACGAGCAGTACTTC
.	TRBV5-1	.	TRBJ1-2	CASSFDSNYGYTF	TGCGCCAGCAGCTTTGACAGTAACTATGGCTACACCTTC
.	TRBV11-2	.	TRBJ2-4	CASSPRGMQALAKNIQYF	TGTGCCAGCAGCCCGCGAGGGATGCAGGCCCTAGCCAAAAACATTCAGTACTTC
.	TRBV3-1/TRBV3-2	.	TRBJ1-3	CASSQTHGSGNTIYF	TGTGCCAGCAGCCAAACACATGGCTCTGGAAACACCATATATTTT
.	TRBV30	.	TRBJ1-1	CAWSPQDTEAFF	TGTGCCTGGAGCCCTCAGGACACTGAAGCTTTCTTT
TRBD2	TRBV5-1	.	TRBJ2-7	CASSQPGLGITTYEQYF	TGCGCCAGCAGCCAACCGGGACTAGGAATAACCACCTACGAGCAGTACTTC
TRBD2	TRBV7-8	few	TRBJ2-1	CASSLVRAFGLAGGNEQFF	TGTGCCAGCAGCCTAGTTAGGGCTTTTGGGCTAGCGGGAGGCAATGAGCAGTTCTTC
.	TRBV7-2	few	TRBJ1-3	CASSLEYSGNTIYF	TGTGCCAGCAGCTTAGAATACTCTGGAAACACCATATATTTT
.	TRBV2	.	TRBJ1-5	CASSETGGSRQPQHF	TGTGCCAGCAGTGAAACGGGGGGGAGTCGACAGCCCCAGCATTTT
.	TRBV30	.	TRBJ1-1	CAWSGAAEAFF	TGTGCCTGGAGTGGAGCCGCTGAAGCTTTCTTT
TRBD1	TRBV4-1	.	TRBJ1-4	CASSQTGTDNEKLFF	TGCGCCAGCAGCCAAACCGGGACAGATAATGAAAAACTGTTTTTT